A single sample gave rise to the 27 T cell receptor beta chains below, sequenced in a study of neurological immune-mediated disorders. Via MiXCR, TCRdb re-called the 5' RACE reads, giving one row per CDR3 protein. The profile shows 65,000 to 70,000 distinct CDR3 sequences, almost 4% of them singletons. The sample taken for sequencing was PBMCs. The receptors were sampled from a man aged 30 to 39 with multiple sclerosis.

This clonotype was counted many times. The gene calls are TRBV7-9 and TRBJ2-5, with TRBD1 identical over 8 bases. Looked up from germline, CDR1 is SEHNR and CDR2 is FQNEAQ (reference sequence). The CDR3 contains 16 residues. V lost 5 bases, J lost 4 bases, and 12 bases stayed unmatched. CDR3 region: CASSPPLQGVGETQYF. CDR3 in DNA: TGTGCCAGCAGCCCTCCCCTACAGGGGGTCGGAGAGACCCAGTACTTC.

This clonotype was found many times. The gene calls are TRBV27 and TRBJ1-1, with 7 bases aligning to TRBD1. The CDR3 sequence is 15 residues long. Germline loops: CDR1 MNHEY, CDR2 SMNVEV (reference sequence). Trimming cost V 5 bases and J 3 bases; bases outside gene matches: 9. CDR3 region: CASSHYITGDTEAFF. The CDR3 region has the DNA TGTGCCAGCAGTCATTATATAACAGGGGACACTGAAGCTTTCTTT.

In its sample, this clonotype was seen many times. The chain combines TRBV12-3 or TRBV12-4 with TRBJ1-5; D is ambiguous. This CDR3 spans 15 amino acids. V dropped 5 bases and J dropped 0 bases, with 11 bases sitting between them. The CDR3, as DNA: TGTGCCAGCAGTCCCCTCGGATATAGCAATCAGCCCCAGCATTTT. Protein sequence: CASSPLGYSNQPQHF.

In this sample, this clonotype turned up many times. This chain joins TRBV10-3 and TRBJ2-7, with unresolved D. Trimming left V 0 bases short and J 0 bases short, with 6 bases between. The CDR3 covers 14 residues. The germline V gene has CDR1 ENHRY and CDR2 SYGVKD. The CDR3: CAISESSSSYEQYF. In DNA form, the CDR3 reads TGTGCCATCAGTGAGTCCAGCAGCTCCTACGAGCAGTACTTC.

This clonotype was observed at least ten times. V and J are TRBV20-1 and TRBJ2-7, with 8 bases identical to TRBD2. CDR1 DFQATT and CDR2 SNEGSKA come from the germline V gene (reference sequence). This CDR3 is 15 amino acids long. The V segment lost 0 bases and the J segment 5 bases; nucleotides outside the gene matches: 9. CDR3 in amino acids: CSARDAQRGFNEQYF. As DNA, the CDR3 is TGCAGTGCTAGAGATGCCCAGCGGGGGTTCAACGAGCAGTACTTC.

This clonotype is classed as medium-sized. The rearrangement joins TRBV3-1 to TRBJ2-7; 9 bases agree with TRBD1. V lost 3 bases, J lost 3 bases, and 9 bases stayed unmatched. The CDR3 has 16 amino acids. Per the germline V gene, CDR1 is LGHDT and CDR2 is YNNKEL (reference sequence). CDR3 residues: CASSQGTGTGNYEQYF. DNA of the CDR3: TGTGCCAGCAGCCAGGGCACCGGGACAGGGAACTACGAGCAGTACTTC.

This clonotype was counted at least ten times. The chain combines TRBV3-1 with TRBJ1-1; D may be TRBD1 (6 bases). CDR3 length: 15 amino acids. The V end was cut by 4 bases, the J end by 4 bases, with 16 bases between. The germline V gene encodes CDR1 LGHDT and CDR2 YNNKEL (reference sequence). The CDR3 here is CASSLAGAGSTEAFF. Written as DNA, the CDR3 is TGTGCCAGCAGCCTAGCGGGGGCCGGGTCCACTGAAGCTTTCTTT.

In this sample, this clonotype turned up many times. The chain uses TRBV2 and TRBJ2-1; possible D gene TRBD2, 6 bases. This CDR3 is 14 amino acids long. Germline lookup yields CDR1 SNHLY and CDR2 FYNNEI. Trimming pared 6 bases from V and 3 bases from J, leaving 12 bases between. CDR3 nucleotides: TGTGCCAGCAGCGCGGGGATAGTCTACAATGAGCAGTTCTTC. This codes for CASSAGIVYNEQFF.

There are many counts of this clonotype. The V gene is TRBV7-9, the J gene TRBJ1-5, with 8 bases fitting TRBD1. This CDR3 spans 13 amino acids. In germline, CDR1 is SEHNR, CDR2 FQNEAQ (reference sequence). The ends lost 5 bases at V and 4 bases at J; junction bases unmatched: 1. The CDR3 is CASSGTGNQPQHF. The CDR3 nucleotides are TGTGCCAGCAGCGGGACAGGAAATCAGCCCCAGCATTTT.

This clonotype was seen many times. The chain uses TRBV12-3 or TRBV12-4 and TRBJ1-5, with TRBD1 matching 9 bases. The CDR3 sequence is 17 residues long. Losses at the gene ends were 5 bases for V and 0 bases for J; bases not matched to a gene: 8. CDR3 sequence: CASSTGGRRYSNQPQHF. The CDR3 region has the DNA TGTGCCAGCAGTACAGGGGGCCGAAGATATAGCAATCAGCCCCAGCATTTT.

This clonotype was detected ten times or more. This chain connects TRBV9 to TRBJ1-1; the D is unclear. The CDR3 loop spans 14 amino acids. V lost 4 bases and J lost 1, with 11 bases in between. CDR1 is SGDLS, CDR2 YYNGEE, per germline. CDR3 residues: CASSLIRTNTEAFF. The CDR3 DNA sequence: TGTGCCAGCAGCCTGATCAGAACGAACACTGAAGCTTTCTTT.

This clonotype was counted only a few times. The chain joins TRBV5-5 to TRBJ2-5; no reliable D call. The germline V and J ends were trimmed by 1 base and 0 bases, with 7 bases remaining between them. Germline CDR1 SGHKS, CDR2 YYEKEE (reference sequence). CDR3 size: 14 residues. The CDR3 loop reads CASSLLGNQETQYF. CDR3 nucleotide sequence: TGTGCCAGCAGCTTGTTGGGGAACCAAGAGACCCAGTACTTC.

This clonotype was detected ten times or more. This chain links TRBV9 with TRBJ1-6; D gene ambiguous. Germline CDR1 and CDR2: SGDLS and YYNGEE. This CDR3 contains 14 residues. V was clipped by 2 bases and J by 7 bases, with 10 bases between them. The CDR3 reads CASSVSEKNSPLHF. The CDR3 DNA is TGTGCCAGCAGCGTGTCGGAAAAAAATTCACCCCTCCACTTT. Combining the CDR3 with reference TRBV9 and TRBJ1-6 gives the whole variable domain DSGVTQTPKHLITATGQRVTLRCSPRSGDLSVYWYQQSLDQGLQFLIQYYNGEERAKGNILERFSAQQFPDLHSELNLSSLELGDSALYFCASSVSEKNSPLHFGNGTRLTVT.

This clonotype was counted ten times or more. This CDR3 is CASSPRGTAIYEQYF. The CDR3 nucleotides are TGTGCCAGCAGTCCCCGGGGGACAGCTATATACGAGCAGTACTTC. The chain couples TRBV12-3 or TRBV12-4 to TRBJ2-7, with a possible D match to TRBD1 (7 bases). V lost 5 bases to trimming and J lost 4 bases, with 18 bases between them. CDR3 length equals 15 residues.

About this clonotype: This may be a read error, as it is one base from a much larger clone. V usage is TRBV20-1 and J usage is TRBJ2-3; 10 bases line up with TRBD2. V was clipped by 3 bases and J by 2 bases; unmatched bases: 8. The CDR3 length is 16 residues. In germline, CDR1 is DFQATT, CDR2 SNEGSKA (reference sequence). The CDR3 DNA follows: TGCAGTGCTAGTAAGCGGGGGGGCAAGGTCACAGATACGCAGTATTTT. It encodes CSASKRGGKVTDTQYF.

The chain carries TRBV2 and TRBJ1-3; D is possibly TRBD1 (5 bases). V lost 2 bases, J lost 4 bases, and 9 bases lay in between. Germline loops: CDR1 SNHLY, CDR2 FYNNEI. The CDR3 runs 14 residues. CDR3 sequence (DNA): TGTGCCAGCAGTGAACAGGGTAACGGAAACACCATATATTTT. As protein: CASSEQGNGNTIYF. Combining the CDR3 with reference TRBV2 and TRBJ1-3 gives the whole variable domain EPEVTQTPSHQVTQMGQEVILRCVPISNHLYFYWYRQILGQKVEFLVSFYNNEISEKSEIFDDQFSVERPDGSNFTLKIRSTKLEDSAMYFCASSEQGNGNTIYFGEGSWLTVV.

The sample holds many counts of this clonotype. The chain joins TRBV7-8 to TRBJ2-1; 8 bases fit TRBD2. The CDR3 consists of 15 residues. The J segment lost 4 bases and the V segment lost 2 bases, leaving 4 bases of the junction unmatched. The germline V gene has CDR1 SGHVS and CDR2 FQNEAQ. The CDR3 DNA sequence: TGTGCCAGCAGCTTAAGTAGCGGGGTTTACAATGAGCAGTTCTTC. It yields the protein CASSLSSGVYNEQFF.

Ten or more counts support this clonotype. V and J are TRBV12-3 or TRBV12-4 and TRBJ1-5, with TRBD1 matching 10 bases. V shed 5 bases and J 6 bases; nucleotides not matched to a gene: 7. The CDR3 sequence is 15 residues long. As DNA, the CDR3 is TGTGCCAGCAGTCCGACAGGGGGCGCGGGTCAGCCCCAGCATTTT. Its protein product is CASSPTGGAGQPQHF.

This clonotype was seen repeatedly, ten times or more. The gene calls are TRBV4-1 and TRBJ1-2; TRBD1 aligns across 9 bases. Losses at the gene ends were 5 bases for V and 5 bases for J; bases not matched to a gene: 3. From germline, CDR1 is MGHRA and CDR2 YSYEKL. CDR3 size: 13 residues. CDR3 sequence: CASSYGQGYGYTF. In nucleotides, the CDR3 is TGCGCCAGCAGCTATGGACAGGGGTATGGCTACACCTTC.

In this sample, this clonotype turned up many times. This chain connects TRBV5-1 to TRBJ1-2, with D unclear. With 4 bases removed from V and 0 bases from J, the gap between germline ends came to 16 bases. Looked up from germline, CDR1 is SGHRS and CDR2 is YFSETQ. There are 16 residues in the CDR3. The CDR3 loop reads CASSPEVAVPNYGYTF. The CDR3 DNA reads as TGCGCCAGCAGCCCGGAGGTCGCAGTACCTAACTATGGCTACACCTTC.

This clonotype was seen ten or more times. V gene TRBV12-3 or TRBV12-4 combines with J gene TRBJ2-3; D is undetermined. V lost 0 bases to trimming and J lost 0 bases, with 4 bases between them. The CDR3 has 14 amino acids. CDR3 bases: TGTGCCAGCAGTTTAGCGTACAGCACAGATACGCAGTATTTT. Amino acids: CASSLAYSTDTQYF.

This clonotype was recorded at least ten times. The rearrangement uses TRBV15 and TRBJ1-2, with D possibly matching TRBD1 (5 bases). Germline CDR1 reads LNHNV; CDR2 reads YYDKDF (reference sequence). V lost 2 bases, J lost 3 bases, and 13 bases lay in between. CDR3 length: 15 residues. The CDR3 sequence is CATSRPARGDYGYTF. In nucleotides, the CDR3 is TGTGCCACCAGCAGACCCGCGAGAGGGGACTATGGCTACACCTTC.

This clonotype was recorded many times. J is TRBJ2-7 and V is TRBV12-3 or TRBV12-4; 8 bases agree with TRBD1. This CDR3 has 15 residues. Germline trimming cut 5 bases from V and 3 bases from J; bases unmatched to any gene: 9. CDR3 protein: CASSPHGTGYYEQYF. CDR3 sequence (DNA): TGTGCCAGCAGTCCTCACGGGACAGGATACTACGAGCAGTACTTC.

This clonotype was seen ten or more times. The rearrangement uses TRBV20-1 and TRBJ1-4, with D possibly being TRBD1 (6 bases). Germline V CDR1 and CDR2: DFQATT, SNEGSKA (reference sequence). The CDR3 spans 14 residues. Trimming took off 0 bases at V and 6 bases at J, with 11 bases between the two ends. CDR3 DNA: TGCAGTGCTAGAGATCCAGGGGAACATGAAAAACTGTTTTTT. As protein: CSARDPGEHEKLFF.

This clonotype was recorded at least ten times. The chain employs TRBV5-4 and TRBJ2-1; D may be TRBD2 (6 bases). The CDR3 spans 12 residues. Trimming removed 4 bases at V and 12 bases at J, with 14 bases between. Looked up from germline, CDR1 is SGHNT and CDR2 is YYREEE (reference sequence). CDR3 nucleotides: TGTGCCAGCAGCGCGGCCGGGAGTTCGCAGTTCTTC. It translates to CASSAAGSSQFF.

This clonotype was observed at least ten times. V gene TRBV5-1 combines with J gene TRBJ2-2; possibly TRBD2 for D (6 bases). The CDR3 has 16 residues. Germline V gives CDR1 SGHRS, CDR2 YFSETQ. The V and J ends lost 4 bases and 0 bases respectively, with 13 bases between them. The CDR3 sequence: CASSPLGGPNTGELFF. The CDR3 bases are TGCGCCAGCAGCCCGCTGGGAGGCCCGAACACCGGGGAGCTGTTTTTT. Based on the CDR3 plus reference TRBV5-1 and TRBJ2-2, the full variable domain is KAGVTQTPRYLIKTRGQQVTLSCSPISGHRSVSWYQQTPGQGLQFLFEYFSETQRNKGNFPGRFSGRQFSNSRSEMNVSTLELGDSALYLCASSPLGGPNTGELFFGEGSRLTVL.

In regard to this clonotype: At one boundary the junction diverges from the germline segment, which might be a read error. V is TRBV20-1 and J is TRBJ2-1; D perhaps matches TRBD1 (5 bases). The CDR3 has 14 residues. Looked up from germline, CDR1 is DFQATT and CDR2 is SNEGSKA (reference sequence). The CDR3 DNA follows: TGCAGCGCCCCGGACATCGACTCCTACAATGAGAAGTTCTTC. The encoded protein is CSAPDIDSYNEKFF.